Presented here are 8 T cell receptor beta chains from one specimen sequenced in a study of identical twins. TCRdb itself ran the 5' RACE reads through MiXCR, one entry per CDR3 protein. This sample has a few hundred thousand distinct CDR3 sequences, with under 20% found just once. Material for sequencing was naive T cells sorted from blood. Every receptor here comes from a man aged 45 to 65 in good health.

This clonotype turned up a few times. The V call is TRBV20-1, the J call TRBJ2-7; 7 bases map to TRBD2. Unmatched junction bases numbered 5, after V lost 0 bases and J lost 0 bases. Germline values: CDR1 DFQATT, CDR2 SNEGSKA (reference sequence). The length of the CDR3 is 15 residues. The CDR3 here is CSARDLAESSYEQYF. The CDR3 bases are TGCAGTGCTAGAGATCTAGCGGAAAGCTCCTACGAGCAGTACTTC.

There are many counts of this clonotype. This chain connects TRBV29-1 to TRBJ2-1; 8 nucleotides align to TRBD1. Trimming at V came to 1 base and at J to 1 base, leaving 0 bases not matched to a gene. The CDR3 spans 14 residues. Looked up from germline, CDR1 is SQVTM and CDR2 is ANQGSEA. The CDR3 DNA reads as TGCAGCGTTGAAGGGGACAGGTCCTACAATGAGCAGTTCTTC. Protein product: CSVEGDRSYNEQFF.

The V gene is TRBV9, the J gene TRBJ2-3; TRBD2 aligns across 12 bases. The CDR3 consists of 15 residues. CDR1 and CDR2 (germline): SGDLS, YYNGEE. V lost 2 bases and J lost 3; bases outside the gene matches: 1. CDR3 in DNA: TGTGCCAGCAGCGTTACTAGCGGGAGGACAGATACGCAGTATTTT. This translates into CASSVTSGRTDTQYF.

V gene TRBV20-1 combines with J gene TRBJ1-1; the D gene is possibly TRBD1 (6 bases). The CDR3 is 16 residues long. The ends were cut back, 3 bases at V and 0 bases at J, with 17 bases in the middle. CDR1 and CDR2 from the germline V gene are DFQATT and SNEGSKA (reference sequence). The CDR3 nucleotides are TGCAGTGCTAGGGCCCTCTTGGACAGAGTGAACACTGAAGCTTTCTTT. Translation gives CSARALLDRVNTEAFF.

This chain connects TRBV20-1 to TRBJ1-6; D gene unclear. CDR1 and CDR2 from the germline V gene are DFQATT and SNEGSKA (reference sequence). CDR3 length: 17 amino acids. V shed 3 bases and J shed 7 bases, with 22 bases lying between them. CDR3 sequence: CSARVGHFQTGNSPLHF. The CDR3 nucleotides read TGCAGTGCTAGGGTAGGGCACTTCCAAACCGGGAATTCACCCCTCCACTTT.

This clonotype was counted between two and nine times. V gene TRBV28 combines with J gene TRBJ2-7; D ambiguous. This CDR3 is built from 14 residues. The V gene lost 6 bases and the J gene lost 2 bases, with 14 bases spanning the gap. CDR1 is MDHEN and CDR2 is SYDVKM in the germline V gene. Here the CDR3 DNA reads TGTGCCAGCAGGGGGTTACGGACCACCTACGAGCAGTACTTC. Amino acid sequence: CASRGLRTTYEQYF.

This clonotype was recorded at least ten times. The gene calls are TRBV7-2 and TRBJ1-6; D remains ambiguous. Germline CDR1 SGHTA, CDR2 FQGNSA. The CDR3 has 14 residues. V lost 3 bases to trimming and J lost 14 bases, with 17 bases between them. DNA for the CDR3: TGTGCCAGCAGCTTGCACACGGCCTCAGAGACCCTCCACTTT. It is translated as CASSLHTASETLHF.

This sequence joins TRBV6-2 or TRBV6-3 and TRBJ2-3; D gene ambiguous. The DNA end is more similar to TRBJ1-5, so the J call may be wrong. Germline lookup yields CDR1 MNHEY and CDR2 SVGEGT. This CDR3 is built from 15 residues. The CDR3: CASSYGSGGPDTQHF. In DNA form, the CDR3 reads TGTGCCAGCAGTTACGGGTCGGGAGGGCCAGATACGCAGCATTTT.